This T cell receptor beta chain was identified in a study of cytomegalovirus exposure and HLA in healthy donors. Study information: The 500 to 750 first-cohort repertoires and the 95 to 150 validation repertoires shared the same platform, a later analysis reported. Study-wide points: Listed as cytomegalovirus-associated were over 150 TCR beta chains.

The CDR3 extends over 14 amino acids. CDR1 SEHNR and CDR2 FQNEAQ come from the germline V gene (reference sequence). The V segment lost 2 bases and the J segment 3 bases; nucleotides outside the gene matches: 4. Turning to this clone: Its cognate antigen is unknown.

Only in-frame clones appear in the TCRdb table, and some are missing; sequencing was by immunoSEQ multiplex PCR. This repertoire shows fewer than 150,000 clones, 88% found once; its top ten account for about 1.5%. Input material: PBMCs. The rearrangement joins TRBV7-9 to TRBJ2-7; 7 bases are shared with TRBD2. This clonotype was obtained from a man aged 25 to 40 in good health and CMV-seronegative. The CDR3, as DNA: TGTGCCAGCAGCTTAAAAGCGGGATACTACGAGCAGTACTTC. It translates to CASSLKAGYYEQYF.